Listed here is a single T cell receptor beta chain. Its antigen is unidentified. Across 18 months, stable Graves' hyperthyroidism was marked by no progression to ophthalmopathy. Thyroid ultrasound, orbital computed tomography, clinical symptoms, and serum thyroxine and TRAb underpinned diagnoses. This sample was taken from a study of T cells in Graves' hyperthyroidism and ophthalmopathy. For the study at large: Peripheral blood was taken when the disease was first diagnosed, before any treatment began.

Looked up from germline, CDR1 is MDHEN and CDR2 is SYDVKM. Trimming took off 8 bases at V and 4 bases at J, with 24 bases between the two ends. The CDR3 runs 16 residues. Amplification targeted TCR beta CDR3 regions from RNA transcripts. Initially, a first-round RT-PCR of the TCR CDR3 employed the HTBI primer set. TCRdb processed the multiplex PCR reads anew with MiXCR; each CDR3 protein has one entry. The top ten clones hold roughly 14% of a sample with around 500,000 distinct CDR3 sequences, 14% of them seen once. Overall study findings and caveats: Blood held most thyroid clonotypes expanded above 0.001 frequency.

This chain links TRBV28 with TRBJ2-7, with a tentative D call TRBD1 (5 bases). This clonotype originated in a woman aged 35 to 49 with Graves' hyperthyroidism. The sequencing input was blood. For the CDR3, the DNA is TGTGCCAGCGATCCGTCCCAGGGTGCCGGTCCATACGAGCAGTACTTC. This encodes CASDPSQGAGPYEQYF.